Listed here is a single T cell receptor (beta chain). Other nucleotide sequences from this sample produce the same CDR3. The data derive from a study of control samples from healthy donors and cancer patients. Clones were read by immunoSEQ multiplex PCR, and TCRdb kept only the in-frame ones, dropping some. Of 100,000 to 120,000 clones detected, 83% appear once; the ten largest clones hold around 13%. The CDR3 is 15 residues long. The germline V gene encodes CDR1 SGHRS and CDR2 YFSETQ. V lost 5 bases, J lost 1 base, and 13 bases lay in between. The source is a woman aged 50 to 60 in good health. Sequenced material: blood. V and J are TRBV5-1 and TRBJ1-5; the D gene is possibly TRBD1 (6 bases). The CDR3 region has the DNA TGCGCCAGCAGTCCCGGGACAAGCAGCAATCAGCCCCAGCATTTT. This sequence encodes CASSPGTSSNQPQHF. The variable domain in full, with the rest retrieved from reference TRBV5-1 and TRBJ1-5, is KAGVTQTPRYLIKTRGQQVTLSCSPISGHRSVSWYQQTPGQGLQFLFEYFSETQRNKGNFPGRFSGRQFSNSRSEMNVSTLELGDSALYLCASSPGTSSNQPQHFGDGTRLSIL.